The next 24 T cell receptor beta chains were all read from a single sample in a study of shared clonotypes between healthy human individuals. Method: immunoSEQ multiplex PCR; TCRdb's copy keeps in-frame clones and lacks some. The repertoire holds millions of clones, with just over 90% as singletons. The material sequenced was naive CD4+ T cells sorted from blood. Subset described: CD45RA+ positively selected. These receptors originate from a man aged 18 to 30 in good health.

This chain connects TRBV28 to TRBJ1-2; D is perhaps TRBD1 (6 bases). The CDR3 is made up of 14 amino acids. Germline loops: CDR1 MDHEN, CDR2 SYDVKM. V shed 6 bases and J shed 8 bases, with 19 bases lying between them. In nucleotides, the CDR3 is TGTGCCAGCAGCATAGGACGATACAGGGTCGGCTACACCTTC. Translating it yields CASSIGRYRVGYTF.

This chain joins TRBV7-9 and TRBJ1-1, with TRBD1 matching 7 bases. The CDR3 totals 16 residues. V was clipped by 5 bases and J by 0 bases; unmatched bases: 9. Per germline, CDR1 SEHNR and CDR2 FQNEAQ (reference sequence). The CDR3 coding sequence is TGTGCCAGCAGCCCTGGGACAGTTGATATGAACACTGAAGCTTTCTTT. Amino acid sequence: CASSPGTVDMNTEAFF. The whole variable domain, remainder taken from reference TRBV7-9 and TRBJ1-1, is DTGVSQNPRHKITKRGQNVTFRCDPISEHNRLYWYRQTLGQGPEFLTYFQNEAQLEKSRLLSDRFSAERPKGSFSTLEIQRTEQGDSAMYLCASSPGTVDMNTEAFFGQGTRLTVV.

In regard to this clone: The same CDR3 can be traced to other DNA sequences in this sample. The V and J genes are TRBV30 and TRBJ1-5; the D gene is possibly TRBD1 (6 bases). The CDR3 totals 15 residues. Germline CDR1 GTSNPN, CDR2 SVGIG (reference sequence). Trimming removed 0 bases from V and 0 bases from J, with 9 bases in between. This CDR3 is CAWSVQGYSNQPQHF. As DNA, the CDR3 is TGTGCCTGGAGTGTACAGGGATATAGCAATCAGCCCCAGCATTTT.

The DNA for the CDR3 is TGTGCCAGTAGGGGACAGGCCGACAATCAGCCCCAGCATTTT. This encodes CASRGQADNQPQHF. This chain joins TRBV19 and TRBJ1-5; 8 bases are shared with TRBD1. Trimming took 6 bases from V and 3 from J; bases not matched to a gene: 4. The length of the CDR3 is 14 residues. Per germline, CDR1 LNHDA and CDR2 SQIVND (reference sequence).

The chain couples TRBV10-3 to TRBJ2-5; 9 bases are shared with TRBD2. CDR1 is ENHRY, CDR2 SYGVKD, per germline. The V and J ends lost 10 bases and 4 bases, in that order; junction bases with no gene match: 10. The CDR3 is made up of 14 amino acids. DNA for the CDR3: TGTGCCACTTCGACCAGGACTAGCGCAGAGACCCAGTACTTC. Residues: CATSTRTSAETQYF.

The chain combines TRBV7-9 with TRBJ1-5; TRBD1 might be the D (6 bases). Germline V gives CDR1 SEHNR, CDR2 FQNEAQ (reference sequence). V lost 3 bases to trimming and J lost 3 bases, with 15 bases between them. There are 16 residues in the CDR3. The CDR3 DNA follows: TGTGCCAGCAGCTTGGGAGACACAGGGCCCAATCAGCCCCAGCATTTT. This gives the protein CASSLGDTGPNQPQHF.

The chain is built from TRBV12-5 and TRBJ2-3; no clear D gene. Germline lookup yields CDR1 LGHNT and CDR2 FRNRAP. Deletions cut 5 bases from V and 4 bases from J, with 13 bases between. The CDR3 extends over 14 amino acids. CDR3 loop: CASGPGFTSDTQYF. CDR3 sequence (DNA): TGTGCTAGTGGTCCCGGGTTCACATCAGATACGCAGTATTTT.

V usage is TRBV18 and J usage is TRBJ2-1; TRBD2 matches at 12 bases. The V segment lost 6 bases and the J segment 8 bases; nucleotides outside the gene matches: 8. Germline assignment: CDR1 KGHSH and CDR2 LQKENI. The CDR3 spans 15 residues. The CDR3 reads CASSPELAGGDEQFF. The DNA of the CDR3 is TGTGCCAGCTCTCCGGAACTAGCGGGAGGAGATGAGCAGTTCTTC.

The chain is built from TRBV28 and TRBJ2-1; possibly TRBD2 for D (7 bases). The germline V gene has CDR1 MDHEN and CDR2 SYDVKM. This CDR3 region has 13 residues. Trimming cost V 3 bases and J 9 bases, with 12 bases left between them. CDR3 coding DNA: TGTGCCAGCAGTTTGGGGGGGCTTGGTGAGCAGTTCTTC. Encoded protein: CASSLGGLGEQFF.

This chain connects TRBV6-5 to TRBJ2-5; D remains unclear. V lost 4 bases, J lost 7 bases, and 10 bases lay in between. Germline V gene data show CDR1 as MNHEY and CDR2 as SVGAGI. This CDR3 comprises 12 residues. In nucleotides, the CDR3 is TGTGCCAGCAGTTCCCCAAAGCGGACCCAGTACTTC. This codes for CASSSPKRTQYF.

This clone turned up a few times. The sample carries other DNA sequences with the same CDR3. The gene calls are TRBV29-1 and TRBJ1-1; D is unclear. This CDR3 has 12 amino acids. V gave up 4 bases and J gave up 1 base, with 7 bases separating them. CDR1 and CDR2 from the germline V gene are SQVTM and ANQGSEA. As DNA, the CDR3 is TGCAGCGTTGTGGACGGGAACACTGAAGCTTTCTTT. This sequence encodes CSVVDGNTEAFF.

CDR3 sequence reads: CASSAGLAAGIETQYF. Here the CDR3 DNA reads TGTGCCAGCAGCGCGGGACTAGCGGCGGGAATAGAGACCCAGTACTTC. The chain carries TRBV9 and TRBJ2-5; 11 bases agree with TRBD2. V trimming: 3 bases; J trimming: 4 bases; junction bases outside the gene matches: 8. Germline CDR1 and CDR2: SGDLS and YYNGEE. This CDR3 region has 16 residues.

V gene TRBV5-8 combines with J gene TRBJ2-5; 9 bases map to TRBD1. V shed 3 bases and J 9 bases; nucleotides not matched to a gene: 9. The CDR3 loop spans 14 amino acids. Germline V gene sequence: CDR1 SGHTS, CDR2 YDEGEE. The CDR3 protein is CASSSGQGEGAQYF. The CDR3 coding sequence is TGTGCCAGCAGCTCGGGACAGGGTGAGGGGGCCCAGTACTTC.

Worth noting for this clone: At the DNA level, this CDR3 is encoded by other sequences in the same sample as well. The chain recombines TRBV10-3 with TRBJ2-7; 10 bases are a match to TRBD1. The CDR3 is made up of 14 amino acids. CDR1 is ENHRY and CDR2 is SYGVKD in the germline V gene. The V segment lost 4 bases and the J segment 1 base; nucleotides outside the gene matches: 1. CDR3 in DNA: TGTGCCATCAGTGGGGACAGGGGATCCTACGAGCAGTACTTC. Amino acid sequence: CAISGDRGSYEQYF.

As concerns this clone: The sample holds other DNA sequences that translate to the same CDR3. The CDR3 loop reads CASSAGTAGELFF. For the CDR3, the DNA is TGTGCCAGCAGCGCAGGGACTGCGGGGGAGCTGTTTTTT. This chain joins TRBV9 and TRBJ2-2, with TRBD2 as a possible D gene (6 bases). CDR3 length: 13 residues. V was clipped by 3 bases and J by 8 bases, with 11 bases between them. Germline loops: CDR1 SGDLS, CDR2 YYNGEE.

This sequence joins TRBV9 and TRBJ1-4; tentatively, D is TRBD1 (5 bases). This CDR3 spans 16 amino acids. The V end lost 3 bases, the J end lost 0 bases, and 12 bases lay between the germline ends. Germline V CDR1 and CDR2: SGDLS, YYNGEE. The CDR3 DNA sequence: TGTGCCAGCAGCGCAATCGGGACCGCAACTAATGAAAAACTGTTTTTT. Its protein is CASSAIGTATNEKLFF.

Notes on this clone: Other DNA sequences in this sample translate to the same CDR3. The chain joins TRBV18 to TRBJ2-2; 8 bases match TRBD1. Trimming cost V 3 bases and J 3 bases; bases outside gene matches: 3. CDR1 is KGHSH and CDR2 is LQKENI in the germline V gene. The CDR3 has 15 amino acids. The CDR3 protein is CASSPNRGDTGELFF. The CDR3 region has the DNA TGTGCCAGCTCACCGAACAGGGGGGACACCGGGGAGCTGTTTTTT.

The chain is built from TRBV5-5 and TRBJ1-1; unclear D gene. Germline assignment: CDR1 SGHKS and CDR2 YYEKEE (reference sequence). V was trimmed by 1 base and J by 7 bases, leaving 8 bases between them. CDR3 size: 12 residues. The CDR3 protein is CASSLLGFEAFF. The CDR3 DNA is TGTGCCAGCAGCTTGCTGGGCTTTGAAGCTTTCTTT.

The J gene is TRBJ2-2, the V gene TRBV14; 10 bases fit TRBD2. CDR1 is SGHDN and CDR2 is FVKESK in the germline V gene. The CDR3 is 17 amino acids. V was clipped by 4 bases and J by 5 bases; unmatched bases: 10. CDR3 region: CASSPLGFSGRTGELFF. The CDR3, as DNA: TGTGCCAGCAGCCCGTTAGGTTTTAGCGGGAGGACCGGGGAGCTGTTTTTT.

This CDR3 reads CASSMWDLAKNIQYF. DNA for the CDR3: TGTGCCAGTAGTATGTGGGATCTAGCCAAAAACATTCAGTACTTC. The chain is built from TRBV19 and TRBJ2-4; D not certain. V dropped 3 bases and J dropped 0 bases, with 9 bases sitting between them. The V gene's germline CDR1 is LNHDA and CDR2 SQIVND (reference sequence). The CDR3 has 15 residues.

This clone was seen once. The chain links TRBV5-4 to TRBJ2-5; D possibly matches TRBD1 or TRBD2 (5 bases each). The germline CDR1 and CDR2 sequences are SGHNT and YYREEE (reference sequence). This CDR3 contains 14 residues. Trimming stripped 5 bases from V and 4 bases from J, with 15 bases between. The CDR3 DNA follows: TGTGCCAGCAGTCGGGACCCTGGGGGAGAGACCCAGTACTTC. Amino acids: CASSRDPGGETQYF.

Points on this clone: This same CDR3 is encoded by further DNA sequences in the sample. The CDR3 nucleotides read TGTGCCAGCAGCTTGTCTTCGTCTGGAAACACCATATATTTT. Translation gives CASSLSSSGNTIYF. The J gene is TRBJ1-3, the V gene TRBV11-2; D unclear. Trimming removed 3 bases from V and 1 base from J, with 7 bases in between. This CDR3 has 14 residues. Germline CDR1 is SGHAT and CDR2 is FQNNGV.

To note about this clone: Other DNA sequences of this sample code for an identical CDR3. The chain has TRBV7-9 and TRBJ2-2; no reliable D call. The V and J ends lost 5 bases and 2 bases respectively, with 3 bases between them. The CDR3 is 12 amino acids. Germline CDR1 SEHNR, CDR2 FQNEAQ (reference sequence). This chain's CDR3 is CASSHNTGELFF. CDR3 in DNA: TGTGCCAGCAGCCACAACACCGGGGAGCTGTTTTTT. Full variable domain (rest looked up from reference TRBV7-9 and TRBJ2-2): DTGVSQNPRHKITKRGQNVTFRCDPISEHNRLYWYRQTLGQGPEFLTYFQNEAQLEKSRLLSDRFSAERPKGSFSTLEIQRTEQGDSAMYLCASSHNTGELFFGEGSRLTVL.

CDR3 sequence (DNA): TGTGCCAGCAGCGCAAACGGACTAGCAGCAAACGAGCAGTACTTC. Encoded protein: CASSANGLAANEQYF. V usage is TRBV9 and J usage is TRBJ2-7; 8 bases are shared with TRBD2. CDR1 and CDR2 from the germline V gene are SGDLS and YYNGEE. The CDR3 is made up of 15 amino acids. The V segment lost 3 bases and the J segment 5 bases; nucleotides outside the gene matches: 10.